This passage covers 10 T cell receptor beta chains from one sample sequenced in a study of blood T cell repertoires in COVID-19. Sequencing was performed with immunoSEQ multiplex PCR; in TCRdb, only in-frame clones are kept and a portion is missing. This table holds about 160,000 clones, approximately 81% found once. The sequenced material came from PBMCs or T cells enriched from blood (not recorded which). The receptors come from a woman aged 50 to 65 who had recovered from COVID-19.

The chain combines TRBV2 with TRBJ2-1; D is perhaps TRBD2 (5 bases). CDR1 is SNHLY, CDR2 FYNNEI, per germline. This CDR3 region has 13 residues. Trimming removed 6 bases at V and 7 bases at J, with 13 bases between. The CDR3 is CASRREWANEQFF. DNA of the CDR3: TGTGCCAGCAGAAGGGAGTGGGCAAATGAGCAGTTCTTC.

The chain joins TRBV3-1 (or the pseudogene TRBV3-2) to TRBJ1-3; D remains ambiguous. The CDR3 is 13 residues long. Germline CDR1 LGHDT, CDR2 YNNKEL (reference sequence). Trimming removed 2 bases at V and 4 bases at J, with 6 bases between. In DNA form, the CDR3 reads TGTGCCAGCAGCCAAAGCGGGGGAAACACCATATATTTT. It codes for CASSQSGGNTIYF.

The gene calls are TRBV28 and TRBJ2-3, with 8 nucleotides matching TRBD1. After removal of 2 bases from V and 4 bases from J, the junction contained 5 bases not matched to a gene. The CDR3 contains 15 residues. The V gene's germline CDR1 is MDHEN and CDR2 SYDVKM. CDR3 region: CASSLVQGGPDTQYF. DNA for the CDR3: TGTGCCAGCAGTTTAGTACAGGGGGGCCCAGATACGCAGTATTTT. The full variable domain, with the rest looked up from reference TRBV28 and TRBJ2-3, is DVKVTQSSRYLVKRTGEKVFLECVQDMDHENMFWYRQDPGLGLRLIYFSYDVKMKEKGDIPEGYSVSREKKERFSLILESASTNQTSMYLCASSLVQGGPDTQYFGPGTRLTVL.

DNA of the CDR3: TGTGCCAGCTCACCCCCTTTGACTAGCACAGATACGCAGTATTTT. This gives the protein CASSPPLTSTDTQYF. The chain couples TRBV18 to TRBJ2-3; unclear D gene. Trimming shortened V by 3 bases and J by 0 bases, and 10 bases separated the two germline ends. Germline CDR1 is KGHSH and CDR2 is LQKENI. The CDR3 is 15 residues long. Looking up the rest from reference TRBV18 and TRBJ2-3 gives the full variable domain: NAGVMQNPRHLVRRRGQEARLRCSPMKGHSHVYWYRQLPEEGLKFMVYLQKENIIDESGMPKERFSAEFPKEGPSILRIQQVVRGDSAAYFCASSPPLTSTDTQYFGPGTRLTVL.

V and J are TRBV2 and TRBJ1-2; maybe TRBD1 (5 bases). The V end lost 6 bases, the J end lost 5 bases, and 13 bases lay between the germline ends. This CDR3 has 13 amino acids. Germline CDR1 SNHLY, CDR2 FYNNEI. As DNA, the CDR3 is TGTGCCAGCAGAAGCCGCGGGGGGTATGGCTACACCTTC. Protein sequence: CASRSRGGYGYTF.

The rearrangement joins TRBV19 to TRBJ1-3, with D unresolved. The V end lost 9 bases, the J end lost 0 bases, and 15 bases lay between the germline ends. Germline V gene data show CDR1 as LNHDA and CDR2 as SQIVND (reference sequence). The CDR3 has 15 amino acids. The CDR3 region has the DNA TGTGCCAGCAGCGCGAGCCGGGGCTCTGGAAACACCATATATTTT. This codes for CASSASRGSGNTIYF.

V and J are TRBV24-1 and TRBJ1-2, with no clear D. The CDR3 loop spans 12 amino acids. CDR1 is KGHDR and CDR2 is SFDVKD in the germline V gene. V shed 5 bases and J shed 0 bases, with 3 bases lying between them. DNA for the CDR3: TGTGCCACCAGTGTATCTAACTATGGCTACACCTTC. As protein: CATSVSNYGYTF.

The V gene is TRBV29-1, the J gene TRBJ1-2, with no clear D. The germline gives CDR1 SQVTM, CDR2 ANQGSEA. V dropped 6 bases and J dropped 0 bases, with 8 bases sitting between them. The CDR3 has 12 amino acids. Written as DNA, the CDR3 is TGCAGCGTCGACACTGCTAACTATGGCTACACCTTC. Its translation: CSVDTANYGYTF.

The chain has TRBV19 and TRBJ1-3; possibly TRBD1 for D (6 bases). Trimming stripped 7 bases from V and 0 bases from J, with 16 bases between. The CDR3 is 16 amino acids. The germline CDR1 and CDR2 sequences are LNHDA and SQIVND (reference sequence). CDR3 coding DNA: TGTGCCAGTAAGATATCCGACAGGACCTCTGGAAACACCATATATTTT. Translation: CASKISDRTSGNTIYF.

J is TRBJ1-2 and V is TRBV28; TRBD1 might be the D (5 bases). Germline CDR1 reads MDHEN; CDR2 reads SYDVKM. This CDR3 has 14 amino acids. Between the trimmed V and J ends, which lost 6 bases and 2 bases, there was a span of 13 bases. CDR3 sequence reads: CASSLRTPNYGYTF. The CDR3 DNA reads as TGTGCCAGCAGCCTACGGACACCGAACTATGGCTACACCTTC.